A selection of T cell receptor beta chains follows, all from one sample in a study of cytomegalovirus exposure and HLA in healthy donors. Libraries were prepared by immunoSEQ multiplex PCR; TCRdb keeps only in-frame clonotypes and omits some of them. The sample has about 130,000 clones, around three quarters seen once. Material for sequencing was PBMCs. The origin of the receptors is a man aged 30-40 years in good health and CMV-seropositive. The CDR3 runs from the conserved cysteine through the conserved F or W. D genes are given only for firm matches.

TRBD2	TRBV4-2	TRBJ2-3	CASSEEVGGGTDTQYF	TGTGCCAGCAGCGAAGAAGTGGGGGGGGGCACAGATACGCAGTATTTT
.	TRBV12-5	TRBJ2-2	CASGLGDTGELFF	TGTGCTAGTGGTCTAGGGGACACCGGGGAGCTGTTTTTT
TRBD2	TRBV30	TRBJ2-1	CAWSATLAGGFNEQFF	TGTGCCTGGAGTGCGACCCTAGCGGGGGGCTTCAATGAGCAGTTCTTC
.	TRBV21-1	TRBJ2-7	CASSKVGTRSSYEQYF	TGTGCCAGCAGCAAAGTCGGCACGAGGAGCTCCTACGAGCAGTACTTC
TRBD1	TRBV4-1	TRBJ1-2	CASSQVDRGKFNYGYTF	TGCGCCAGCAGCCAAGTGGACAGGGGGAAATTTAACTATGGCTACACCTTC
.	TRBV19	TRBJ2-4	CASSEGQNIQYF	TGTGCCAGTAGTGAGGGCCAAAACATTCAGTACTTC
.	TRBV6-1	TRBJ1-2	CASPGQNLRGYTF	TGTGCCAGCCCCGGACAGAACCTGAGGGGCTACACCTTC
TRBD1	TRBV6-1	TRBJ2-7	CASSEVGQSYEQYF	TGTGCCAGCAGTGAAGTGGGACAGTCATACGAGCAGTACTTC
.	TRBV11-2	TRBJ1-2	CASSSYDSYGYTF	TGTGCCAGCAGCTCCTACGACAGCTATGGCTACACCTTC
.	TRBV27	TRBJ1-4	CASSLSAPGVANEKLFF	TGTGCCAGCAGTTTATCCGCACCAGGGGTGGCTAATGAAAAACTGTTTTTT
TRBD2	TRBV5-1	TRBJ2-4	CASSVGGTTIQYF	TGCGCCAGCAGCGTCGGCGGGACTACTATTCAGTACTTC
TRBD1	TRBV4-1	TRBJ1-1	CASSQPTGRPMNTEAFF	TGCGCCAGCAGCCAACCGACAGGGCGCCCCATGAACACTGAAGCTTTCTTT
.	TRBV19	TRBJ1-2	CASSLQEDGYTF	TGTGCCAGTAGTCTGCAGGAGGATGGCTACACCTTC
TRBD2	TRBV9	TRBJ2-1	CASSVDLAAFNEQFF	TGTGCCAGCAGCGTAGATCTAGCGGCGTTCAATGAGCAGTTCTTC
.	TRBV6-5	TRBJ1-5	CASSYGASNQPQHF	TGTGCCAGCAGTTACGGGGCCAGCAATCAGCCCCAGCATTTT
.	TRBV5-6	TRBJ2-1	CASSPEGRGSNEQFF	TGTGCCAGCAGCCCGGAAGGCAGGGGATCCAATGAGCAGTTCTTC
TRBD2	TRBV29-1	TRBJ2-6	CSVVGITSGDNVLTF	TGCAGCGTTGTAGGTATAACTAGCGGGGACAACGTCCTGACTTTC
TRBD2	TRBV7-2	TRBJ2-1	CASSSLGGLAPIF	TGTGCCAGCAGCTCGTTAGGAGGACTAGCGCCAATCTTC